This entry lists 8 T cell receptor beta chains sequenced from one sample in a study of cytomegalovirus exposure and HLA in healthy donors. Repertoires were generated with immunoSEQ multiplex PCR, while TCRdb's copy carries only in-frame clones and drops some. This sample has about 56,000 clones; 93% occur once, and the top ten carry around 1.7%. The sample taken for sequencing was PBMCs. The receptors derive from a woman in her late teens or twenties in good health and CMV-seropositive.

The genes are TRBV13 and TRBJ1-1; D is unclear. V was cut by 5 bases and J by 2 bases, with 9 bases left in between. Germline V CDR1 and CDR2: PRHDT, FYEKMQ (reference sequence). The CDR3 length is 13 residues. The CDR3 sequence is CASSPNYNTEAFF. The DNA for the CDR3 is TGTGCCAGCAGCCCCAACTACAACACTGAAGCTTTCTTT.

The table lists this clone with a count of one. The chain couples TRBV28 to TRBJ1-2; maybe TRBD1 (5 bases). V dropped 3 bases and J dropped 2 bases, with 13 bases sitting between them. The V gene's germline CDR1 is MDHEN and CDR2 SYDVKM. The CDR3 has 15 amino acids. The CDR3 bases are TGTGCCAGCAGTTTCGACAGTGAATTCAACTATGGCTACACCTTC. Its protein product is CASSFDSEFNYGYTF.

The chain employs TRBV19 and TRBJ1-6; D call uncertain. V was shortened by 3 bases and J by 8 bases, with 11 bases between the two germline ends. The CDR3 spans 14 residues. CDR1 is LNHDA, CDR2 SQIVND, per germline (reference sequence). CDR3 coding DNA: TGTGCCAGTAGTATTTCGGGGAGGGATTCACCCCTCCACTTT. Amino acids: CASSISGRDSPLHF.

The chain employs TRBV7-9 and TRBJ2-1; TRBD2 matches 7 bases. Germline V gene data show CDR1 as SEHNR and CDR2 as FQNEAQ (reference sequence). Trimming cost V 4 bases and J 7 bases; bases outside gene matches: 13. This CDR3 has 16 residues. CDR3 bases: TGTGCCAGCAGCTCCCGGTGGACTAGAAGCCTTAATGAGCAGTTCTTC. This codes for CASSSRWTRSLNEQFF.

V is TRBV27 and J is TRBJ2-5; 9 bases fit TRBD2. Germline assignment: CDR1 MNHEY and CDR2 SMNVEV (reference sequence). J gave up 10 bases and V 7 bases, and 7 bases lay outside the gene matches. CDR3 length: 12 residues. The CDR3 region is CASKAGGQDQYF. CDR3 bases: TGTGCCAGCAAAGCGGGGGGCCAGGACCAGTACTTC.

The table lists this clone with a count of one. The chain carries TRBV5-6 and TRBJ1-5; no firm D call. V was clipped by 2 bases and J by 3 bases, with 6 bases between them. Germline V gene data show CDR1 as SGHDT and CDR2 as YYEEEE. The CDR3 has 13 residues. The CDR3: CASSFGNNQPQHF. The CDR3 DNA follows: TGTGCCAGCAGCTTCGGGAACAATCAGCCCCAGCATTTT. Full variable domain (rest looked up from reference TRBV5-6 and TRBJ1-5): DAGVTQSPTHLIKTRGQQVTLRCSPKSGHDTVSWYQQALGQGPQFIFQYYEEEERQRGNFPDRFSGHQFPNYSSELNVNALLLGDSALYLCASSFGNNQPQHFGDGTRLSIL.

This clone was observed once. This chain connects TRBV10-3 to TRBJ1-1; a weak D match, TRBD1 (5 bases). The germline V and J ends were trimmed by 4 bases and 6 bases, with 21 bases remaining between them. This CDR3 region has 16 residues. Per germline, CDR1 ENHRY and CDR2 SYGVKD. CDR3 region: CAISGNYGQGGAEAFF. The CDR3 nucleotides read TGTGCCATCAGTGGGAATTATGGGCAGGGCGGCGCTGAAGCTTTCTTT.

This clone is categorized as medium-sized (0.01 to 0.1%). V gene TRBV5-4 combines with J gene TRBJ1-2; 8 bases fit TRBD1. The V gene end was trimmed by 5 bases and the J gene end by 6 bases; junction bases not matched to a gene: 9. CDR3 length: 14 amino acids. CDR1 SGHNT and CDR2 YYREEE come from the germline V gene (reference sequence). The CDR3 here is CASRDRELFDGYTF. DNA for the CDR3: TGTGCCAGCAGGGACAGGGAACTTTTCGATGGCTACACCTTC.